This is a list of T cell receptor beta chains from one sample in a study of blood T cells in healthy people across ages. TCRdb reprocessed the 5' RACE reads via MiXCR and lists one record per CDR3 protein. Seen here are around 1,900,000 distinct CDR3 sequences, roughly two fifths observed once, and the top ten hold roughly 23%. The sequenced material came from blood. These receptors were taken from a human donor in good health. CDR3s include the opening cysteine and the closing phenylalanine or tryptophan. Each record gives: V gene, D gene, J gene, clone size, CDR3 DNA, CDR3 protein. D genes are given only for firm matches. Where a row states a size, it is once, few, many or the class of an expanded clone; other rows omit it.

>TRBV11-2|NA|TRBJ2-7|few
TGTGCCAGCAGCCCCATCCGGAAATCCTACGAGCAGTACTTC
CASSPIRKSYEQYF
>TRBV4-1|NA|TRBJ1-5|NA
TGCGCCAGCAGCCAAGAGGTGGGGTTAACTGGCAATCAGCCCCAGCATTTT
CASSQEVGLTGNQPQHF
>TRBV7-9|NA|TRBJ2-1|NA
TGTGCCAGCCAAATAATGGGGGAGAGCGACAATGAGCAGTTCTTC
CASQIMGESDNEQFF
>TRBV29-1|NA|TRBJ1-1|few
TGCAGCGCCCCTCCCTTTCCCGGCGGTGCTGAAGCTTTCTTT
CSAPPFPGGAEAFF
>TRBV4-3|NA|TRBJ2-7|NA
TGCGCCAGCAGCCAAGATCGACCTTCCTACGAGCAGTACTTC
CASSQDRPSYEQYF
>TRBV7-2|TRBD2|TRBJ2-7|NA
TGTGCCAGCAGCCCTCAGCGGGGGGGAAACGAGCAGTACTTC
CASSPQRGGNEQYF
>TRBV9|NA|TRBJ2-7|once
TGTGCCAGCAGCGTTGGGGCAGAGCTGGGCGAGCAGTACTTC
CASSVGAELGEQYF
>TRBV3-1|NA|TRBJ2-7|NA
TGTGCCAGCAGCCAAGCCGTCCGCGGGACTTCCTCCTACGAGCAGTACTTC
CASSQAVRGTSSYEQYF
>TRBV2|NA|TRBJ1-1|once
TGTGCCAGCAGGGCCCGGGTGGGGATGAACACTGAAGCTTTCTTT
CASRARVGMNTEAFF
>TRBV14|NA|TRBJ2-3|NA
TGTGCCAGCAGCCGAACGACGGAAATATCTAGCACAGATACGCAGTATTTT
CASSRTTEISSTDTQYF
>TRBV7-9|NA|TRBJ1-5|NA
TGTGCCAGCAGCCTGGTGGTAGGGGCGGGCGTCCTAGGCAATCAGCCCCAGCATTTT
CASSLVVGAGVLGNQPQHF
>TRBV7-9|TRBD1|TRBJ1-2|NA
TGTGCCAGCAGCAACCGGGACAGGGACTATGGCTACACCTTC
CASSNRDRDYGYTF
>TRBV7-7|TRBD2|TRBJ2-1|many
TGTGCCAGCAGCACTAGACTAGCGGGGTACAATGAGCAGTTCTTC
CASSTRLAGYNEQFF
>TRBV20-1|NA|TRBJ1-2|NA
TGCAGTGCCCCCCGGGGCTACACCTTC
CSAPRGYTF
>TRBV5-5|NA|TRBJ2-7|few
TGTGCCAGCAGCCCGACACCGAGGCCCTACGAGCAGTACTTC
CASSPTPRPYEQYF
>TRBV7-9|TRBD1|TRBJ1-2|NA
TGTGCCAGCGTACCCCGCTCCGGGACAGATTATGGCTACACCTTC
CASVPRSGTDYGYTF
>TRBV5-1|TRBD1|TRBJ2-1|NA
TGCGCCAGTGCCGGGACAGGGAATAAGGATGAGCAGTTCTTC
CASAGTGNKDEQFF
>TRBV3-1|NA|TRBJ2-5|NA
TGTGCCAGCACCCCTAGGGGTCTAGAGGAGACCCAGTACTTC
CASTPRGLEETQYF
>TRBV7-2|TRBD2|TRBJ2-1|NA
TGTGCCAGCAGCTTAGAAGCGGGGGAATACAATGAGCAGTTCTTC
CASSLEAGEYNEQFF
>TRBV29-1|NA|TRBJ2-5|NA
TGCAGCGTCCACAGGGAGACCCAGTACTTC
CSVHRETQYF
>TRBV12-5|NA|TRBJ2-1|few
TGTGCTAGTGGTTTGTCTAGGCGAGGGAACAATGAGCAGTTCTTC
CASGLSRRGNNEQFF
>TRBV28|TRBD1|TRBJ2-6|few
TGTGCCGCCGGGGACAGCCTACGCTCTGGGGCCAACGTCCTGACTTTC
CAAGDSLRSGANVLTF
>TRBV6-2/TRBV6-3|TRBD1|TRBJ2-7|few
TGTGCCAGCGCCCGGGACAGCCAAGAAAGTTACGAGCAGTACTTC
CASARDSQESYEQYF
>TRBV5-4|NA|TRBJ1-2|few
TGTGCCAGCGGCTCATCGGACAGTTTCTATGGCTACACCTTC
CASGSSDSFYGYTF
>TRBV15|NA|TRBJ2-3|many
TGTGCCACCAGCAGAGATCCGGACGTCCGCACAGATACGCAGTATTTT
CATSRDPDVRTDTQYF
>TRBV3-1|NA|TRBJ2-1|NA
TGTGCCAGCAGCCAGGGACGTGGGGGGCAGGAGTTCTTC
CASSQGRGGQEFF
>TRBV9|NA|TRBJ2-1|NA
TGTGCCAGCACCGACTTGTCCTACAATGAGCAGTTCTTC
CASTDLSYNEQFF
>TRBV19|NA|TRBJ1-4|NA
TGTGCCAGTAGCAACAGGGTTTCTGCAACTAATGAAAAACTGTTTTTT
CASSNRVSATNEKLFF
>TRBV5-1|NA|TRBJ2-5|few
TGCGCCGGCAGCTTGGGCGGCTATGCGGTTGCGCAGACCCAGTACTTC
CAGSLGGYAVAQTQYF
>TRBV4-3|NA|TRBJ1-1|NA
TGCGCCAGCAGCCAAGATTGGGACGGATTCAACACTGAAGCTTTCTTT
CASSQDWDGFNTEAFF
>TRBV20-1|NA|TRBJ2-5|NA
TGCAGTTCCCTTTGGTCCGAAGATGAGACCCAGTACTTC
CSSLWSEDETQYF
>TRBV4-3|NA|TRBJ2-4|NA
TGCGCCAGCAGCTCACGGGCGACCTTAGGGGAGGAGCAGTACTTC
CASSSRATLGEEQYF
>TRBV9|NA|TRBJ1-1|few
TGTGCCAGCAGCGCCCTTCCGGGACATAACACTGAAGCTTTCTTT
CASSALPGHNTEAFF
>TRBV9|NA|TRBJ1-6|NA
TGTGCCAGCAGGGGACTGGGTTGGAGTTCACCCCTCCACTTT
CASRGLGWSSPLHF
>TRBV28|TRBD1|TRBJ1-1|NA
TGTGCCAGCAGCCCCTTCGGGGAGGGGACAGGGGGCACTGAAGCTTTCTTT
CASSPFGEGTGGTEAFF
>TRBV28|NA|TRBJ2-5|NA
TGTGCCAGCAGCTCGGGACGCCGATCCGAGTGGGAGACCCAGTACTTC
CASSSGRRSEWETQYF
>TRBV4-1|NA|TRBJ2-4|few
TGCGCCAGCAGCCAAGTTTCAGGGAAAGAGCAGTACTTC
CASSQVSGKEQYF
>TRBV20-1|NA|TRBJ1-5|few
TGCAGTGCTAGAGATGTGGGGGGTCAGCCCCAGCATTTT
CSARDVGGQPQHF
>TRBV5-4|NA|TRBJ2-3|few
TGTGCCAGCAGTCCTAGAATGGAGGCAGATACGCAGTATTTT
CASSPRMEADTQYF
>TRBV5-1|TRBD1|TRBJ2-3|few
TGCGCCAGCTATCCAGGGGGTAGCACAGATACGCAGTATTTT
CASYPGGSTDTQYF
>TRBV7-9|NA|TRBJ1-1|few
TGTGCCAGCAGCTTAGGGCAGAAGGAAGCTTTCTTT
CASSLGQKEAFF
>TRBV4-1|TRBD2|TRBJ2-3|NA
TGCGCCAGCAGCCAAGAGCGGGGGCAATGGAGCGGGGGTAACGCAGATACGCAGTATTTT
CASSQERGQWSGGNADTQYF
>TRBV12-3/TRBV12-4|NA|TRBJ2-1|many
TGTGCCAGCAGCCCCTTAGGAGAGCAGTTCTTC
CASSPLGEQFF
>TRBV7-9|TRBD1|TRBJ2-7|NA
TGTGCCAGCAGCAAAACAGGGGATGGGTACGAGCAGTACTTC
CASSKTGDGYEQYF
>TRBV2|TRBD2|TRBJ2-3|NA
TGTGCCAGCAGTTATACTCCCCCTGGACTAGCGGGAGATACGCAGTATTTT
CASSYTPPGLAGDTQYF
>TRBV2|NA|TRBJ2-5|few
TGTGCCAGCAGGGGGGCGGCACAAGAGACCCAGTACTTC
CASRGAAQETQYF